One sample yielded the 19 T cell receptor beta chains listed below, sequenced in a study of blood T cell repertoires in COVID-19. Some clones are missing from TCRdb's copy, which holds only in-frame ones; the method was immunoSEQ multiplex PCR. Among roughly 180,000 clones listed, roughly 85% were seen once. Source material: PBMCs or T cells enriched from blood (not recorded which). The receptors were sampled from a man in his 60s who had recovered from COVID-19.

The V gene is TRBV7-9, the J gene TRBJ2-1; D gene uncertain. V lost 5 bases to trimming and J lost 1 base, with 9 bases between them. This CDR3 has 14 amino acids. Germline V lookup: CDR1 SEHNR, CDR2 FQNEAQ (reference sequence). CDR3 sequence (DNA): TGTGCCAGCAGCCCCCCGTTTTCCTACAATGAGCAGTTCTTC. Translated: CASSPPFSYNEQFF.

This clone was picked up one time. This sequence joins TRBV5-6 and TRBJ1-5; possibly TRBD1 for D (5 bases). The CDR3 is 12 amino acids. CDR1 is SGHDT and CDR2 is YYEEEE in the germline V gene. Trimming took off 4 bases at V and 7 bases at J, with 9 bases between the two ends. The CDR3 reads CASSRGGQPQHF. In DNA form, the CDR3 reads TGTGCCAGCAGCCGGGGGGGGCAGCCCCAGCATTTT. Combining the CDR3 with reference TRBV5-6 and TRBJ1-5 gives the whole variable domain DAGVTQSPTHLIKTRGQQVTLRCSPKSGHDTVSWYQQALGQGPQFIFQYYEEEERQRGNFPDRFSGHQFPNYSSELNVNALLLGDSALYLCASSRGGQPQHFGDGTRLSIL.

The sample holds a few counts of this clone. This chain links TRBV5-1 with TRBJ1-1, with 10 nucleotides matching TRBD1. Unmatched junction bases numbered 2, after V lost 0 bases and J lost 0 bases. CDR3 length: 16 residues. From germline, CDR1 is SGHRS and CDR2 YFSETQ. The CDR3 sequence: CASSLEGQGVNTEAFF. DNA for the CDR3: TGCGCCAGCAGCTTGGAAGGACAGGGGGTGAACACTGAAGCTTTCTTT. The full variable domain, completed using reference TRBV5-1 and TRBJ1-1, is KAGVTQTPRYLIKTRGQQVTLSCSPISGHRSVSWYQQTPGQGLQFLFEYFSETQRNKGNFPGRFSGRQFSNSRSEMNVSTLELGDSALYLCASSLEGQGVNTEAFFGQGTRLTVV.

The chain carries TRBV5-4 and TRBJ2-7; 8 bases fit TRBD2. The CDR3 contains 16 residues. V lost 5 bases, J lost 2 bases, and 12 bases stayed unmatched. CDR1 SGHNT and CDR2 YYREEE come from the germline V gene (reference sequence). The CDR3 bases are TGTGCCAGCAGTGCTGAGCGGGAGCTTTATACCTACGAGCAGTACTTC. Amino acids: CASSAERELYTYEQYF.

This CDR3 is CASSLAGGGYNEQFF. Written as DNA, the CDR3 is TGTGCCAGCAGCCTAGCGGGGGGGGGATACAATGAGCAGTTCTTC. This chain joins TRBV5-4 and TRBJ2-1; the match to TRBD2 covers 12 bases. The J segment lost 4 bases and the V segment lost 4 bases, leaving 3 bases of the junction unmatched. This CDR3 is built from 15 residues. Germline CDR1 reads SGHNT; CDR2 reads YYREEE (reference sequence).

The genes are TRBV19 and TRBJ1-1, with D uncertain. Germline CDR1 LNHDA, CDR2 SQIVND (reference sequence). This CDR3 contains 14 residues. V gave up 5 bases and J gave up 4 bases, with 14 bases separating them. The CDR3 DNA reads TGTGCCAGTAGTCTTCGGGGTGGGGTCACTGAAGCTTTCTTT. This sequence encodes CASSLRGGVTEAFF.

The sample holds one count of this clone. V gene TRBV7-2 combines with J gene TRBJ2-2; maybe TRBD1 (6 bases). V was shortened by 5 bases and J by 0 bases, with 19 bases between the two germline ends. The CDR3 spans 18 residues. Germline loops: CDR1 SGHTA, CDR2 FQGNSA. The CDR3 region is CASSLTGRSIANTGELFF. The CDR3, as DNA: TGTGCCAGCAGCCTTACAGGGAGATCCATCGCGAACACCGGGGAGCTGTTTTTT. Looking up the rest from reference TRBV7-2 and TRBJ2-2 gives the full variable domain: GAGVSQSPSNKVTEKGKDVELRCDPISGHTALYWYRQSLGQGLEFLIYFQGNSAPDKSGLPSDRFSAERTGGSVSTLTIQRTQQEDSAVYLCASSLTGRSIANTGELFFGEGSRLTVL.

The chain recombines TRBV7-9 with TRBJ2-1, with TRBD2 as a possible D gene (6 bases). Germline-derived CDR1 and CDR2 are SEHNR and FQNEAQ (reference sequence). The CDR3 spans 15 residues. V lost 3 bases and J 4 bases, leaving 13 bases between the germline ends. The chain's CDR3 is CASSLIAGPYNEQFF. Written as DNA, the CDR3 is TGTGCCAGCAGCTTGATCGCGGGGCCTTACAATGAGCAGTTCTTC.

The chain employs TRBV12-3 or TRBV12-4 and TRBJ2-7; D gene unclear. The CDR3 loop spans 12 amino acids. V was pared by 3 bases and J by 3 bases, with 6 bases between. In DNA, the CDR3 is TGTGCCAGCAGTTTGTCCTACTACGAGCAGTACTTC. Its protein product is CASSLSYYEQYF.

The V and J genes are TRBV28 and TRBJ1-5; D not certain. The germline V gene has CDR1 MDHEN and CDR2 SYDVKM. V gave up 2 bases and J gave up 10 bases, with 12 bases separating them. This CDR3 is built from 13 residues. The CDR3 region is CASSLGDPKPQHF. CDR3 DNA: TGTGCCAGCAGTTTAGGAGACCCCAAACCCCAGCATTTT.

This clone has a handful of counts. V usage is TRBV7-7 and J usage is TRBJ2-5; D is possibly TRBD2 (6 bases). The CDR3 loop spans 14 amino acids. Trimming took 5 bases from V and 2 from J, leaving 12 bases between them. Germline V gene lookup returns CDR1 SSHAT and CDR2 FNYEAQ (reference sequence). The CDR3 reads CASSPLAKQETQYF. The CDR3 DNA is TGTGCCAGCAGCCCGCTAGCGAAACAAGAGACCCAGTACTTC.

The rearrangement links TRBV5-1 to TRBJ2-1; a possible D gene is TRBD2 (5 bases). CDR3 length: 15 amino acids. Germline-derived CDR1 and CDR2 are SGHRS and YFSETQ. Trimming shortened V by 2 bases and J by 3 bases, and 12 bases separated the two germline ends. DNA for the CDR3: TGCGCCAGCAGCTTTCCGAGCGGAATCTACAATGAGCAGTTCTTC. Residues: CASSFPSGIYNEQFF.

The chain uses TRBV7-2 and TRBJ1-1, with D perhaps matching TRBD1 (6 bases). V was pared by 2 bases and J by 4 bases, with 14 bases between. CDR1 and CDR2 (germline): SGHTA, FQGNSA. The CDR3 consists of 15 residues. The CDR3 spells CASSLSLQGFTEAFF. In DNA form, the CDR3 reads TGTGCCAGCAGCTTATCGTTACAGGGCTTCACTGAAGCTTTCTTT.

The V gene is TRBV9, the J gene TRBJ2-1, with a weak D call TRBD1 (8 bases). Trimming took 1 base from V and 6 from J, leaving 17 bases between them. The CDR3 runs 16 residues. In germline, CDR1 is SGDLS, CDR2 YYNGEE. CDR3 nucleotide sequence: TGTGCCAGCAGCGTAAGGTTTACAGGGGGGGGCAATGAGCAGTTCTTC. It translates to CASSVRFTGGGNEQFF.

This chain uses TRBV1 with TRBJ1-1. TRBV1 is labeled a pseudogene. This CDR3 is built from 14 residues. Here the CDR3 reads CTSSQGRRGTEAFF. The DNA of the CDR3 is TGCACCAGCAGCCAAGGTCGGAGGGGAACTGAAGCTTTCTTT.

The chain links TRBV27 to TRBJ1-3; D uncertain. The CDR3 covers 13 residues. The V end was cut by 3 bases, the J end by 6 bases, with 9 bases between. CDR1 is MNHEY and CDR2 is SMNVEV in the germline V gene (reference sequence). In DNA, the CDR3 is TGTGCCAGCAGTTTTCCCCAGGCAAACACCATATATTTT. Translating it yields CASSFPQANTIYF.

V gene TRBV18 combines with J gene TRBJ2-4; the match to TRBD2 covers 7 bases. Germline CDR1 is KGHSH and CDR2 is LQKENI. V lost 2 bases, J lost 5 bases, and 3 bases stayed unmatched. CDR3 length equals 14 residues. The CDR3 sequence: CASSPTSEQNIQYF. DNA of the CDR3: TGTGCCAGCTCACCAACTAGCGAACAAAACATTCAGTACTTC.

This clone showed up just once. The CDR3 loop reads CASSQMGINTGELFF. DNA for the CDR3: TGTGCCAGCAGCCAGATGGGCATCAACACCGGGGAGCTGTTTTTT. J is TRBJ2-2 and V is TRBV3-1 (or the pseudogene TRBV3-2); D remains unclear. V was trimmed by 3 bases and J by 2 bases, leaving 10 bases between them. Germline-derived CDR1 and CDR2 are LGHDT and YNNKEL (reference sequence). This CDR3 comprises 15 residues.

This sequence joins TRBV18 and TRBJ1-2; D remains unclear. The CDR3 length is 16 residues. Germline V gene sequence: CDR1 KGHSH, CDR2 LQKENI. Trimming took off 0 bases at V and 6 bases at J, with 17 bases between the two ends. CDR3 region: CASSPPNRGQWDGYTF. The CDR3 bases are TGTGCCAGCTCACCACCGAACCGAGGGCAGTGGGATGGCTACACCTTC.